This entry concerns a single T cell receptor (beta chain). The data derive from a study of shared T cell receptors in the human thymus. CDR1 and CDR2 from the germline V gene are LGHNT and FRNRAP. V gave up 0 bases and J gave up 6 bases, with 21 bases separating them. This CDR3 has 17 amino acids. This table comes from immunoSEQ multiplex PCR, and its TCRdb copy is limited to in-frame clones, with some not included. Among roughly 550,000 clones listed, about 84% were seen once. This sample also appeared in a second study, on human thymus T cells. From that report: Donation was from healthy Finnish infants who were having corrective surgery that addressed congenital heart defects. Resections obtained during corrective heart surgery supplied the thymus tissue. Thymic and blood repertoires appeared to carry a bias in their V and J gene usage. Thymic TCR repertoires of unrelated people reportedly overlapped highly.

The gene calls are TRBV12-5 and TRBJ2-7; the D gene is possibly TRBD1 (8 bases). Sequencing was carried out using thymocytes. This TCR came from a boy under two years old with a congenital heart defect. CDR3 sequence: CASGLVLWGGQEGEQYF. DNA of the CDR3: TGTGCTAGTGGTTTGGTACTGTGGGGGGGACAGGAAGGCGAGCAGTACTTC.